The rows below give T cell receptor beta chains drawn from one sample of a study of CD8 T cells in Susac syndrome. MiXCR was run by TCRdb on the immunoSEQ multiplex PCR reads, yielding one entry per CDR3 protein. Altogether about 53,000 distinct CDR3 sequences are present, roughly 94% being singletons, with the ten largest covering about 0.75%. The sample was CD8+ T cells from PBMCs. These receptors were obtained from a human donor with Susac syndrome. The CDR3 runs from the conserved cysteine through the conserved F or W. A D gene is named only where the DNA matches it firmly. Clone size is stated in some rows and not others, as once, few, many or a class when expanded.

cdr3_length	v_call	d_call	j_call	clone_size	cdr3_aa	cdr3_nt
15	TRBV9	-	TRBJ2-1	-	CASSVSGGLGNEQFF	TGTGCCAGCAGCGTCAGTGGGGGCCTTGGCAATGAGCAGTTCTTC
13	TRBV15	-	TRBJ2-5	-	CATRSRGGETQYF	TGTGCCACCAGGTCGAGGGGCGGGGAGACCCAGTACTTC
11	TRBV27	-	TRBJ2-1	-	CASSSGREQFF	TGTGCCAGCAGTTCCGGCAGAGAGCAGTTCTTC
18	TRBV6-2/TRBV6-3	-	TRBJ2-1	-	CASNPAAGPAGSYNEQFF	TGTGCCAGCAACCCGGCCGCGGGGCCCGCCGGCTCCTACAATGAGCAGTTCTTC
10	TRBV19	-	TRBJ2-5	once	CASYGETQYF	TGTGCTTCGTACGGGGAGACCCAGTACTTC
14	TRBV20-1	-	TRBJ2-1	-	CSATPPRDYNEQFF	TGCAGTGCAACCCCACCCCGGGATTACAATGAGCAGTTCTTC
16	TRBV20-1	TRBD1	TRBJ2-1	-	CSAPRLLDRVGNEQFF	TGCAGTGCTCCGAGACTCTTGGACAGGGTCGGCAATGAGCAGTTCTTC
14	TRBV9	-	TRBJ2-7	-	CASSPRDGDYEQYF	TGTGCCAGCAGCCCCCGGGACGGGGACTACGAGCAGTACTTC
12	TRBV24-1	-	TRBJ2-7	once	CATSDGGAEQYF	TGTGCCACCAGTGATGGAGGGGCCGAGCAGTACTTC
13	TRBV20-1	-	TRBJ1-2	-	CSARGREGYGYTF	TGCAGTGCTAGAGGCCGGGAGGGTTATGGCTACACCTTC
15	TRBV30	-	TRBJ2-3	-	CAWSEISAGSDTQYF	TGTGCCTGGAGTGAGATATCTGCGGGGTCCGATACGCAGTATTTT
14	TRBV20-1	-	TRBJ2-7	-	CSARDLGGGYEQYF	TGCAGTGCTAGAGATCTTGGCGGAGGTTACGAGCAGTACTTC
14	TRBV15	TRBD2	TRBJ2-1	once	CATSGSGALDEQFF	TGTGCCACCAGTGGTAGCGGGGCTCTCGATGAGCAGTTCTTC
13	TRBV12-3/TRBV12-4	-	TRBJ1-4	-	CASSFLGDEKLFF	TGTGCCAGCAGTTTCTTGGGGGATGAAAAACTGTTTTTT
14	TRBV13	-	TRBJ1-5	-	CASSIWNSNQPQHF	TGTGCCAGCAGCATTTGGAATAGCAATCAGCCCCAGCATTTT
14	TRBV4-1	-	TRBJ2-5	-	CASSHRLLEETQYF	TGCGCCAGCAGCCACCGGTTACTAGAAGAGACCCAGTACTTC
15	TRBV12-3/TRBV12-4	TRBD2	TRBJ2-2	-	CASRTQTSGNGELFF	TGTGCCAGCAGAACCCAAACTAGCGGGAACGGGGAGCTGTTTTTT
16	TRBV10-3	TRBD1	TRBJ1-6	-	CAITEDRGSYNSPLHF	TGTGCCATCACTGAAGACAGGGGCTCCTATAATTCACCCCTCCACTTT
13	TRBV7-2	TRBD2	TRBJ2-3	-	CATRGGSTDTQYF	TGTGCCACCCGGGGGGGAAGCACAGATACGCAGTATTTT
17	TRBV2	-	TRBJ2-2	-	CASSEASGEINTGELFF	TGTGCCAGCAGTGAAGCTAGCGGAGAGATTAACACCGGGGAGCTGTTTTTT
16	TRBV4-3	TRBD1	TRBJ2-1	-	CASSPKGQSMIYEQFF	TGCGCCAGCAGCCCTAAGGGACAGTCGATGATCTATGAGCAGTTCTTC
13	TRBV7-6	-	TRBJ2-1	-	CASSLVGGDEQFF	TGTGCCAGCAGCTTAGTTGGAGGGGATGAGCAGTTCTTC
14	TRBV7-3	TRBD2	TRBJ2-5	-	CASSTSGGAETQYF	TGTGCCAGCAGCACGAGCGGGGGGGCTGAGACCCAGTACTTC
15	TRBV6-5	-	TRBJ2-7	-	CASSYSSASSYEQYF	TGTGCCAGCAGTTATTCTAGCGCGAGCTCCTACGAGCAGTACTTC
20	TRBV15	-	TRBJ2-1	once	CATSRGPGTHTPGGYNEQFF	TGTGCCACCAGCAGAGGCCCCGGGACACATACCCCGGGGGGCTACAATGAGCAGTTCTTC
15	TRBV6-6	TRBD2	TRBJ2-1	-	CASSLAGGHNNEQFF	TGTGCCAGCTCCTTAGCGGGGGGCCATAACAATGAGCAGTTCTTC